Presented here are 15 T cell receptor beta chains from one specimen sequenced in a study of CXCR3-negative and CXCR3-positive naive CD8 T cells (dated by TCRdb to the late 2010s). Points the paper makes about the study in general: TRB CDR3s from CXCR3-positive naive cells showed higher hydrophobicity (lower Kidera factor 4), lower energy, and higher strength and volume indices than CXCR3-negative naive cells.

Sequencing was carried out with a NextSeq 550. The Human TCR Profiling Kit (MiLaboratory) was used to make UMI-labeled 5' RACE TRB cDNA libraries. Following reprocessing of the reads by TCRdb, the data hold one row per CDR3 protein sequence and no DNA is available. The sample's table lists a count of more than 80,000 distinct CDR3 sequences. Around 0.82% of the sample comes from the top ten. Their cognate antigens are unknown. Source material: naive CXCR3+ CD8+ T cells from blood. The cell subset or site label, read with the paper, signifies: CD45RO-CCR7+CD27+CD95- naive CD8+ T cells expressing CXCR3 (TNR3+). These receptors all come from a human donor in good health. Some clones in this sample may be carry-over from other donors' samples.

This chain connects TRBV6-2 or TRBV6-3 to TRBJ2-3; with no DNA, the TCRdb D assignment of TRBD2 cannot be verified. The CDR3 runs 17 residues. Germline V gene sequence: CDR1 MNHEY, CDR2 SVGEGT. The CDR3 here is CASSYGAGGTSTDTQYF.

This chain connects TRBV7-8 to TRBJ2-1; as DNA is missing, the TRBD1 call by TCRdb cannot be tested. Germline-derived CDR1 and CDR2 are SGHVS and FQNEAQ. This CDR3 contains 17 residues. The CDR3 loop reads CASSLKTGDRSYNEQFF.

The chain links TRBV6-1 to TRBJ2-7. Per the germline V gene, CDR1 is MNHNS and CDR2 is SASEGT. The CDR3 consists of 14 residues. CDR3 sequence: CASGGQLYSYEQYF.

The chain recombines TRBV20-1 with TRBJ1-6. Germline CDR1 reads DFQATT; CDR2 reads SNEGSKA (reference sequence). This CDR3 is 13 amino acids long. CDR3 sequence reads: CSARATVSSPLHF.

This chain connects TRBV29-1 to TRBJ2-5; TCRdb proposes TRBD2, but this gene call is untestable without DNA. This CDR3 contains 16 residues. Per germline, CDR1 SQVTM and CDR2 ANQGSEA. The chain's CDR3 is CSVDGTSGLLGETQYF.

This chain uses TRBV6-5 with TRBJ1-6; no DNA is available, so the TRBD1 call from TCRdb remains unchecked. The CDR3 is made up of 15 amino acids. Germline CDR1 is MNHEY and CDR2 is SVGAGI. The CDR3 protein is CASSSGIMGNSPLHF.

The chain employs TRBV6-5 and TRBJ1-5; TCRdb lists TRBD1, though no DNA is available to test this call. CDR1 and CDR2 (germline): MNHEY, SVGAGI. The CDR3 extends over 13 amino acids. CDR3: CASSYGGHQPQHF.

The CDR3 spells CASSYQGANEQFF. This chain connects TRBV6-2 or TRBV6-3 to TRBJ2-1; TCRdb returns TRBD1, unconfirmable since there is no DNA. The CDR3 sequence is 13 residues long. The germline V gene has CDR1 MNHEY and CDR2 SVGEGT.

The CDR3 region is CASSLETEAFF. The gene calls are TRBV4-3 and TRBJ1-1. CDR1 is LGHNA, CDR2 YSLEER, per germline. This CDR3 spans 11 amino acids.

The chain uses TRBV12-3 or TRBV12-4 and TRBJ1-3; TCRdb designates TRBD1, a call that cannot be tested without DNA. The CDR3 has 12 residues. This CDR3 is CASKGGYDTIYF.

The chain uses TRBV29-1 and TRBJ2-1. The V gene's germline CDR1 is SQVTM and CDR2 ANQGSEA. This CDR3 has 12 amino acids. The CDR3 here is CSGRPDVNEQFF.

The rearrangement uses TRBV10-2 and TRBJ1-5. Germline CDR1 is WSHSY and CDR2 is SAAADI. The CDR3 has 14 residues. The chain's CDR3 is CASSEGYSNQPQHF.

J is TRBJ2-1 and V is TRBV24-1. CDR3 length equals 14 residues. CDR1 KGHDR and CDR2 SFDVKD come from the germline V gene. Here the CDR3 reads CATSDFAVGNEQFF.

The chain employs TRBV12-3 or TRBV12-4 and TRBJ2-7. CDR3 length: 14 amino acids. The CDR3 here is CASSFLGSTYEQYF.

This chain joins TRBV7-2 and TRBJ2-1; TCRdb outputs TRBD1, but without DNA this stays unchecked. CDR1 is SGHTA, CDR2 FQGNSA, per germline. The CDR3 runs 15 residues. The CDR3 is CASIRQRLSYNEQFF.